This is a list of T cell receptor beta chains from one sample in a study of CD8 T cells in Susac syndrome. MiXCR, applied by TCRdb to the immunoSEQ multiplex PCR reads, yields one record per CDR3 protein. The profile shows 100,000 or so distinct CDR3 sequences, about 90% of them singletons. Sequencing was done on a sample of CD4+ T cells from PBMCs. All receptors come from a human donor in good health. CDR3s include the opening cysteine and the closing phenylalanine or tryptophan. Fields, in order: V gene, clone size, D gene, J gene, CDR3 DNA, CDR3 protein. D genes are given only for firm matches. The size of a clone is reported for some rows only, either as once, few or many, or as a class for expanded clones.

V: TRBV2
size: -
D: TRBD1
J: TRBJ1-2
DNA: TGTGCCAGCTGGACAGGGGGGAACTATGGCTACACCTTC
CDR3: CASWTGGNYGYTF

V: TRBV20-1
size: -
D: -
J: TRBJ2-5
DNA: TGCAGTGCTGAGTTCCGGGACGGCCAAGAGACCCAGTACTTC
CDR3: CSAEFRDGQETQYF

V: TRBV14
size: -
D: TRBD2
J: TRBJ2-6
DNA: TGTGCCAGCAGCGGCGGGAGGATCGGCTCTGGGGCCAACGTCCTGACTTTC
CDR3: CASSGGRIGSGANVLTF

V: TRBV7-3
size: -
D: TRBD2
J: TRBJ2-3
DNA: TGTGCCAGCAGCTTAATAGCGGGAGGCGTAAATACGCAGTATTTT
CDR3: CASSLIAGGVNTQYF

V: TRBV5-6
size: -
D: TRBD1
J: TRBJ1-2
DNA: TGTGCCAGCAGCTTGGCCGGGACAGGGAGGGCAGGAGGCTATGGCTACACCTTC
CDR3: CASSLAGTGRAGGYGYTF

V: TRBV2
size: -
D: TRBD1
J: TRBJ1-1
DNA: TGTGCCAGCAGAGGGACAGCCATCGACGGGAAAGCTTTCTTT
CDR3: CASRGTAIDGKAFF

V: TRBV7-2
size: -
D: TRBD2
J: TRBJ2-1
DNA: TGTGCCAGCAGCTTATGGGCAGGGACTAACAATGAGCAGTTCTTC
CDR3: CASSLWAGTNNEQFF

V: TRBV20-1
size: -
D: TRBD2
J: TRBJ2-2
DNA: TGCAGTGCCGGGGGGTTAGCGGCGAACACCGGGGAGCTGTTTTTT
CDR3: CSAGGLAANTGELFF

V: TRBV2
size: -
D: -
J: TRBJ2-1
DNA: TGTGCCAGCAGTGAAACAGTTCCCCCCTACAATGAGCAGTTCTTC
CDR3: CASSETVPPYNEQFF

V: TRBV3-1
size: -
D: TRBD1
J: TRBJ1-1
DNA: TGTGCCAGCAGGTCCAGGGGGCAAGCTTTCTTT
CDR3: CASRSRGQAFF

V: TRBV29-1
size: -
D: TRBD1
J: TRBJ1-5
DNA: TGCAGCGTTGTGGACAGGGGTCAGCCCCAGCATTTT
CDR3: CSVVDRGQPQHF

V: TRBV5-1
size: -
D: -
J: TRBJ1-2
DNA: TGCGCCAGCAGCTATCCCGTGGCGCCAGCAGCTATCACGGGGGCTGAGGGTGGCTACACCTTC
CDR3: CASSYPVAPAAITGAEGGYTF

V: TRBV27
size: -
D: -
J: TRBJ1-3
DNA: TGTGCCAGCAGTCGGGGGGGCTCTGGAAACACCATATATTTT
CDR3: CASSRGGSGNTIYF

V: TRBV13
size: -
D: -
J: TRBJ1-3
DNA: TGTGCCAGCAGCTCCTCCCGGGCAACTGGAAACACCATATATTTT
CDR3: CASSSSRATGNTIYF

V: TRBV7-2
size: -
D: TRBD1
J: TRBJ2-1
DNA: TGTGCCAGCAGCTTAGATTTCTCGGGACAGGGAGGTTACAATGAGCAGTTCTTC
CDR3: CASSLDFSGQGGYNEQFF

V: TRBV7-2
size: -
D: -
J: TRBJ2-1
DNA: TGTGCCAGCAGCTTAGTGGGGGGAGTGGGGAATGAGCAGTTCTTC
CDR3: CASSLVGGVGNEQFF

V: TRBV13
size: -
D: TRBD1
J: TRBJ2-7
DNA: TGTGCCAGCACCCTGGGGACAGGGGACTACGAGCAGTACTTC
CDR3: CASTLGTGDYEQYF

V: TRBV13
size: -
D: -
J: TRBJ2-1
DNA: TGTGCCAGCAGCTTTAGGGGGTTCGAGAATGAGCAGTTCTTC
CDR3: CASSFRGFENEQFF

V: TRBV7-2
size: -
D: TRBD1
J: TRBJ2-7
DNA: TGTGCCAGCAGCCGAAATCGACCGGGACAGGGGACGAGCGAGCAGTACTTC
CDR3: CASSRNRPGQGTSEQYF

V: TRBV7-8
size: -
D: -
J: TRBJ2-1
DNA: TGTGCCAGCAGCTCATCCTCCGACAAAAATGAGCAGTTCTTC
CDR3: CASSSSSDKNEQFF

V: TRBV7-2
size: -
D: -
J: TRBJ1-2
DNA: TGTGCCAGCACCCGGCGGGGAACATATGGCTACACCTTC
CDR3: CASTRRGTYGYTF

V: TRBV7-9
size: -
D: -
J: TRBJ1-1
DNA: TGTGCCAGCAGCTTAATAGTGCGGTACACTGAAGCTTTCTTT
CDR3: CASSLIVRYTEAFF

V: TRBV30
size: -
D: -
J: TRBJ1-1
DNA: TGTGCCTGGACGGAGGGGGAGGACGGCACTGAAGCTTTCTTT
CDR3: CAWTEGEDGTEAFF

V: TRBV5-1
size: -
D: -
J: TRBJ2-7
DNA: TGCGCCAGCAGCGCCCGCTCCTACGAGCAGTACTTC
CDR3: CASSARSYEQYF

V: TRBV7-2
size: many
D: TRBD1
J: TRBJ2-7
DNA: TGTGCCAGCAGCAGAGGACAGGGGGCTTACGAGCAGTACTTC
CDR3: CASSRGQGAYEQYF

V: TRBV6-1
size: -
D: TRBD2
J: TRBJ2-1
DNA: TGTGCCAGCATTCGGACTAGCGGGAGAGTGAGCGGCAATGAGCAGTTCTTC
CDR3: CASIRTSGRVSGNEQFF

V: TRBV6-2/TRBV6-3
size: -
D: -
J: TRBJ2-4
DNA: TGTGCCAGCAGGGGGGACGGGGAAAACATTCAGTACTTC
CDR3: CASRGDGENIQYF

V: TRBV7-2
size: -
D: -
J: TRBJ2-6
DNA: TGTGCCAGCAGGCGCGGGGGCGAGGGACGGATAGAGACTTTC
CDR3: CASRRGGEGRIETF

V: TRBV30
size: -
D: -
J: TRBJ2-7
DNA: TGTGCCTGGAGTCGATTTGTCGCGGGATCCACGGGAGAGCAGTACTTC
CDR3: CAWSRFVAGSTGEQYF

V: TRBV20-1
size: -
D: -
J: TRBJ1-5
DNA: TGCAGTGCTAGAGATCTGGAAGATCAGCCCCAGCATTTT
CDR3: CSARDLEDQPQHF

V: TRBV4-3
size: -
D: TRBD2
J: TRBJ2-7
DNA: TGCGCCAGCAGCCAAGATATAGTGGGGGAAGGACTAGCGGGGGGCTCCTACGAGCAGTACTTC
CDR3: CASSQDIVGEGLAGGSYEQYF

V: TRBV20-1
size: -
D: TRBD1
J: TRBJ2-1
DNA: TGCAGTGCATCGACAGGGGGCGTCTACAATGAGCAGTTCTTC
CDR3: CSASTGGVYNEQFF

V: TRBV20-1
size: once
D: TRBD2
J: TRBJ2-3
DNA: TGCAGTGCTAGGTCGGGGACTAGCGGGAGCGCAGATACGCAGTATTTT
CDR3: CSARSGTSGSADTQYF

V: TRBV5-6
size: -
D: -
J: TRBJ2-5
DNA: TGTGCCAGCCGACTCTACTGGGGGGGCCGCCAAGAGACCCAGTACTTC
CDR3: CASRLYWGGRQETQYF

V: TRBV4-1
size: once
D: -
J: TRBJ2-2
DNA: TGCGCCAGCAGCCTCACCGACGGCACCGGGGAGCTGTTTTTT
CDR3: CASSLTDGTGELFF

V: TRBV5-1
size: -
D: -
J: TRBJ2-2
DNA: TGCGCCAGCAGCTTAAAGGGGATAGTTAACACCGGGGAGCTGTTTTTT
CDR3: CASSLKGIVNTGELFF

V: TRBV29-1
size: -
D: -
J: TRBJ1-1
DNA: TGCAGCGTCCAAAGCGGGGTGGGGAGCACTGAAGCTTTCTTT
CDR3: CSVQSGVGSTEAFF

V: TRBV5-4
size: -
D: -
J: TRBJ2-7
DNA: TGTGCCAGCAGCCGAAAACTTGGGGACGCCTACGAGCAGTACTTC
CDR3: CASSRKLGDAYEQYF

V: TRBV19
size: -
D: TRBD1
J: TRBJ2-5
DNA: TGTGCCAGTAGTACAGACAGGGGAGAGACCCAGTACTTC
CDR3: CASSTDRGETQYF

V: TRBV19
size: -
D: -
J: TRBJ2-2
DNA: TGTGCCAGTAACTTTCGACAGACAAGCACCGGGGAGCTGTTTTTT
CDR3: CASNFRQTSTGELFF